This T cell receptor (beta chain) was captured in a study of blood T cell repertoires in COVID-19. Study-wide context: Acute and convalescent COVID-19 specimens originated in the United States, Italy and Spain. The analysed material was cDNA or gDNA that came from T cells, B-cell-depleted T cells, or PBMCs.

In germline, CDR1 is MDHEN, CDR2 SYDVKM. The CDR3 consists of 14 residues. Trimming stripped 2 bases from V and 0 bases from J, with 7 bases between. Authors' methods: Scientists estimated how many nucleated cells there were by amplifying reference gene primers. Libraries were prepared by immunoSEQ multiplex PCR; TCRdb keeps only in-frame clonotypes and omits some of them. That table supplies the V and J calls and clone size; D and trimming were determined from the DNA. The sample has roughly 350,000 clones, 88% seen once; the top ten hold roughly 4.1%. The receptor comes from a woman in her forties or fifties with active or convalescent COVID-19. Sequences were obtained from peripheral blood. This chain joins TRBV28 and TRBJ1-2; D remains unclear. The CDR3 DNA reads TGTGCCAGCAGTTTACGGGATCCTAACTATGGCTACACCTTC. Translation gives CASSLRDPNYGYTF.